This T cell receptor (beta chain) was captured in a study of cytomegalovirus exposure and HLA in healthy donors listed by TCRdb under 2017. Some background on the complete study: An earlier analysis of 550 to 700 of the donors reported approximately 290 Gb of sequence data and some 100 million unique TCR beta sequences from about 200 million T cells. An early release that covered more than 550 HLA-typed donors contained about 300 gigabases of sequencing data and tens of millions of unique TCR sequences. The genetic ancestry cluster associated with self-reported Caucasian donors included 65% to 90% of the approximately 400 genotyped donors. The study aimed to test whether cataloging public T cell receptors could reveal signatures of past pathogen exposure. The T cell repertoires of around 730 subjects were profiled by immunosequencing and related to cytomegalovirus serostatus. Along with the approximately 650-subject first cohort, a separate validation cohort of about 110 different subjects was used. To predict cytomegalovirus infection status, the study brought together high-throughput TCR immunosequencing, statistical association of individual TCRs with disease status, and machine learning. In a later analysis, previously published TCR beta repertoires from some 640 donors were re-analyzed and high-resolution HLA genotyping was added so that TCR occurrence patterns could be studied. In the later analysis, no new phenotypic data were used to find candidate immune exposures; instead, reliance was placed on TCR beta sequences and their occurrence across donors. To decide whether each TCR beta V gene segment behaved as functional or pseudogenic, an earlier analysis of 587 of the donors relied on high-throughput TCR beta sequencing. Alongside the repertoire data, information on donor age, sex, ethnicity and CMV serostatus was compiled. A later genetic analysis used genome-wide SNP genotypes for about 55% of the 666 donors, treating that subset as a discovery cohort. Every repertoire in the discovery cohort had been generated on one and the same sequencing platform. HLA typing covered class I and class II loci at four-digit resolution. The number of donors typed differed by locus, with about 620-630 for A, B, C, DRB1 and DQB1, about 500 for DQA1, 600 to 610 for DPA1, and some 440 for DPB1. Roughly 5 DR-DQ haplotypes were handled as single units for association and clustering because linkage in the cohort was strong. Among 300 to 500 genotyped donors of the cohort, an average of roughly 230,000 unique TCR beta nucleotide sequences was sequenced per donor, of which about 19% were non-productive. What the authors observed across the whole study: The study gave a list of roughly 150 TCR beta chains associated with cytomegalovirus. Broadly in line with IMGT annotations, most TCR beta V segments showed up in productive rearrangements about 87% or about 30% of the time in an earlier analysis of roughly 590 of the donors. The authors suggested that the approach could potentially be extended to other disease states and immunological phenotypes. In a later genetic analysis, a missense DCLRE1C variant was associated with V-gene and J-gene trimming of TCR beta chains, and the association was replicated in an independent cohort. The presence/absence analyses assumed that sequencing depth was roughly uniform across donors, and that assumption may not be true. According to a later analysis, TCR association rates differed among HLA loci, with DRB1 alleles showing the most associated TCRs and HLA-C alleles showing the fewest. While some public TCRs were present in many individuals, most TCR sequences turned up only very rarely across donors. Compared with the roughly 670-donor mean, donors in an Asian-associated ancestry cluster had fewer N-insertions in productive TCRs, according to a later genetic analysis. For the cohort, immune exposure information was limited to CMV serostatus. Because HLA typing was unavailable for some donors at each locus, only the typed subset was used in association tests. A further reported finding was that TCR beta sequences accurately predicted the HLA-A and HLA-B alleles for most subjects in the first cohort. Assigning TCR associations to individual alleles was difficult when HLA alleles, especially DR and DQ, strongly co-occurred. Because counts were too low, seventeen rarely observed V segments, including chromosome 9 orphons, were excluded from the earlier analysis of 500 to 700 of the donors. In this cohort, only TCR beta chains were sequenced, and detectable features were limited by the absence of alpha or paired-chain data. According to a later analysis, most CMV-associated TCR beta chains appeared to be HLA-restricted, and the HLA associations seemed to be driven largely by CMV exposure. In a later analysis, more than 15,000 TCR beta sequences were associated with specific HLA alleles at a false discovery rate of 0.05. Three of the identified cytomegalovirus-associated TCR beta chains were confirmed in vitro to be specific for cytomegalovirus antigens. The 87-base-pair reads could not distinguish some IMGT-functional V segments, including TRBV6-2 and TRBV6-3, so those segments were excluded. In a later analysis, HLA-associated TCR beta chains were found to be more clonally expanded and to have lower generation probabilities than equally common non-associated chains. Correlated functional status among segregating V segments might be attributable to linkage disequilibrium, but an unknown experimental factor could not be ruled out. In both the original and validation cohorts, the classifier was reported to diagnose cytomegalovirus status with high specificity and sensitivity. A group of highly shared sequence variants was considered likely to be a technical artifact of the sequencing pipeline. According to a later analysis, parvovirus B19, influenza, CMV and Epstein-Barr virus appeared linked to several top co-occurrence clusters.

According to the germline V gene, CDR1 reads MNHNS and CDR2 reads SASEGT. From the cysteine up to the phenylalanine, the CDR3 has a length of 12 residues. The CDR3 DNA has 36 bases and is translated from base 1. The trim is 2 bases for V and 10 bases for J, with a gap of 11 bases between the germline ends. In total, about 650 healthy bone marrow donors made up the cohort. Cohort members were all nominally healthy when sampled, although unrecorded immune exposures were likely present. The donor tested CMV seropositive and was one of the 289 seropositive cohort members. Each donor provided a peripheral blood sample, and peripheral blood mononuclear cells were used for TCR beta sequencing. The Qiagen DNeasy Blood Extraction Kit was used to extract genomic DNA from the blood cell samples. The receptor library was made with the immunoSEQ multiplex PCR assay. For the multiplex PCR, a mixture combining 60 forward primers for TCR Vbeta segments and 13 reverse primers for TCR Jbeta segments was used. A multiplex PCR assay on genomic DNA amplified the CDR3 region of rearranged TCR beta genes. On the Illumina HiSeq System, the amplified TCR beta libraries were sequenced as 87-base-pair reads. From the authors' description of their analysis: Across the 600 to 700 repertoires, a later analysis counted 78 million or so unique TCR beta chains, about 10 million of which were shared by at least two donors. Raw reads were error-corrected and collapsed into unique sequences by a nearest-neighbor algorithm in which closely related sequences were merged to remove PCR and sequencing errors. To assign V, D and J gene segments, CDR3 sequences were aligned to IMGT reference sequences. Each retained sequence needed at least a six-nucleotide match to both a V gene segment and a J gene segment. A rearrangement counted as productive if the CDR3 had no stop codons and remained in frame with V and J, and every other rearrangement counted as non-productive. Following IMGT convention, CDR3 was defined as the stretch from the second conserved V-encoded cysteine up to the conserved J-encoded phenylalanine. The earlier analysis of approximately 590 of the donors excluded any sequence lacking an unambiguous match to a single V gene segment. In an earlier analysis of almost 600 of the donors, a V segment was called functional when productive rearrangements were above 56.7%, and segregating when the standard deviation between donors exceeded 5%. To diagnose cytomegalovirus status from the catalog of TCR beta chain sequences, a statistical classification framework was built. In a later analysis, TCR nucleotide sequences were compared against IMGT/GENE-DB human TR gene sequences so that V and J genes could be assigned. A later analysis assigned CDR3 sequences and most-parsimonious VDJ recombination scenarios with the TCRdist pipeline. In a later analysis, every TCR beta chain was defined by the combination of its CDR3 amino acid sequence and its V-gene family, and reads without a unique V-gene family were dropped. As a way to deal with suspected cross-contamination and a sequencing artifact, a later analysis dropped nearly 600 nucleotide sequences that were highly shared and had low generation probability. A later analysis calculated a clonal expansion index for each public chain from normalized within-repertoire ranks of inferred template counts. Generation probabilities in a later analysis came from a VDJ recombination model fitted to out-of-frame rearrangements, and those results were checked against IGoR. In a later analysis, TCR-TCR, TCR-HLA and TCR-CMV co-occurrence was scored with hypergeometric tests, and a repertoire-size bias correction was applied to TCR pairs. False discovery rates were estimated in a later analysis by permuting HLA or CMV assignments 20 times. In a later analysis, co-occurring TCRs were grouped with DBSCAN, and TCRdist sequence similarity was added when clustering was performed within HLA-allele-positive subsets. Co-occurrence clustering excluded repertoires with fewer than 30,000 or more than 120,000 public chains, plus five with anomalous nucleotide sharing. In TCRdb, the immuneACCESS table is reduced to in-frame sequences with V and J assigned. These tables do not hold every clone; where another copy was compared, an unresolved V gene accounts for under half, and the others remain unexplained. V and J calls and clone size are those listed in that table; D and trimming were worked out from the DNA. This sample lists 120,000 to 150,000 clones; nearly 80% were detected once. Jointly, the top ten make up about 3% of the sample.

As to this clone: What antigen it recognizes has not been identified. Nothing much larger sits one base from this clone, and base qualities are not available.

Recombination joined TRBV6-1 with TRBJ1-1, with no D gene named confidently. Source material: PBMCs. The receptor was isolated from a man aged 40-55 years in good health and CMV-seropositive. CDR3 loop: CASSEFRLSAFF. The DNA sequence reads TGTGCCAGCAGTGAATTCAGGTTGTCAGCTTTCTTT.